Sequencing of this T cell receptor (beta chain) was carried out in a study of blood T cells in healthy people across ages. For every donor, a draw yielded around 10 milliliters of peripheral blood. Study observations and caveats: Any conclusive comparison of naive versus antigen-experienced cells was prevented by using unsorted PBMCs. Shifts in expanded clonotypes may have been confounded by donor CMV status, which was unknown. Both naive CD4+ cell counts and diversity were greater in long-lived donors than in aged donors.

For the second PCR, which ran for about 6 to 11 cycles, a sample-barcoded 5' primer and a J-beta primer mix were used. TCRdb recomputed calls from the 5' RACE reads with MiXCR, one row per CDR3 protein. The sample has 1.5 million to 2 million distinct CDR3 sequences; roughly 30% are singletons. With respect to this clonotype: Its antigen is as yet unknown.

The receptor comes from a woman aged 30 to 39 in good health. What was sequenced was blood.

The CDR3 DNA reads as TGTGCCAGCAGTTTTACCCGACTAGCCAACACAGATACGCAGTATTTT. Its protein is CASSFTRLANTDTQYF. The chain is built from TRBV28 and TRBJ2-3; 7 bases line up with TRBD2. The J segment lost 2 bases and the V segment lost 3 bases, leaving 8 bases of the junction unmatched. The germline V gene encodes CDR1 MDHEN and CDR2 SYDVKM. This CDR3 is 16 amino acids long. The variable domain in full, completed from reference TRBV28 and TRBJ2-3, reads DVKVTQSSRYLVKRTGEKVFLECVQDMDHENMFWYRQDPGLGLRLIYFSYDVKMKEKGDIPEGYSVSREKKERFSLILESASTNQTSMYLCASSFTRLANTDTQYFGPGTRLTVL.